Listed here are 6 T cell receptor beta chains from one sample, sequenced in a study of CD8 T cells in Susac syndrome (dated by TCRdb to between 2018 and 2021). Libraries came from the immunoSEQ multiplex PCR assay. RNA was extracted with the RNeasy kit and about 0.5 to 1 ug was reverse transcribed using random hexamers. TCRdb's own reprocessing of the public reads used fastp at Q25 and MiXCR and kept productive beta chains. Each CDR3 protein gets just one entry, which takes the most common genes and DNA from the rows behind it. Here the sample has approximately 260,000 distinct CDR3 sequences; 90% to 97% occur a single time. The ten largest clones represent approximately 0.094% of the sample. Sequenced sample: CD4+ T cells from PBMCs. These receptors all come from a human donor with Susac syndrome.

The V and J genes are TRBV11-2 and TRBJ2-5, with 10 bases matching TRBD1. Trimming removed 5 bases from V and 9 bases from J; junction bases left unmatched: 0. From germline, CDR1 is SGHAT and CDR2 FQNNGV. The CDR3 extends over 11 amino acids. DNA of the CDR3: TGTGCCAGCAGCGGACAGGGGGCCCAGTACTTC. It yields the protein CASSGQGAQYF.

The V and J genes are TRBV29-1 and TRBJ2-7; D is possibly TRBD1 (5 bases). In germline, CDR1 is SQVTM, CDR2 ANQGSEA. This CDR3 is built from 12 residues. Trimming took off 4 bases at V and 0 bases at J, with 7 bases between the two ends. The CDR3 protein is CSVAQGSYEQYF. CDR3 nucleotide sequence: TGCAGCGTTGCTCAGGGCTCCTACGAGCAGTACTTC.

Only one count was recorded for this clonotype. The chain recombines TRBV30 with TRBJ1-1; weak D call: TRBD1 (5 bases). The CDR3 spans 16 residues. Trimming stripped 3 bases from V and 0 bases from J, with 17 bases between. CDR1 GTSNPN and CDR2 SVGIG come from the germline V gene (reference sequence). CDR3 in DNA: TGTGCCTGGAGCCCTCGCCGGATGGACATGAACACTGAAGCTTTCTTT. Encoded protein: CAWSPRRMDMNTEAFF.

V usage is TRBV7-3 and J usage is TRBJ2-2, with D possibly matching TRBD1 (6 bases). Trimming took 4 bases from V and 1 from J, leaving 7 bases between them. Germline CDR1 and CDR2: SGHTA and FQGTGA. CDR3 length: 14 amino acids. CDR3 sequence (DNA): TGTGCCAGCAGCTCGACAGGGAACACCGGGGAGCTGTTTTTT. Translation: CASSSTGNTGELFF.

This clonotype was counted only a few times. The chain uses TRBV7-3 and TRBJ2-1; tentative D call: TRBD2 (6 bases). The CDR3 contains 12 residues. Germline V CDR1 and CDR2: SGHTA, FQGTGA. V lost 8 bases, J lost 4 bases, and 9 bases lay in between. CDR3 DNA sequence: TGTGCCAGCGGGCGGGGTTACAATGAGCAGTTCTTC. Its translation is CASGRGYNEQFF.

CDR3 nucleotide sequence: TGTGCCAGCAGTACGGGACAGCTTAGCAATCAGCCCCAGCATTTT. Its translation is CASSTGQLSNQPQHF. The rearrangement uses TRBV28 and TRBJ1-5, with 7 bases that match TRBD1. V was clipped by 5 bases and J by 0 bases; unmatched bases: 4. The CDR3 is 15 amino acids. Germline CDR1 is MDHEN and CDR2 is SYDVKM.